Shown below are 5 T cell receptor beta chains from a single sample sequenced in a study of blood T cell dynamics during melanoma immunotherapy. As for time point: pre-treatment baseline. The repertoire was sequenced with immunoSEQ multiplex PCR; TCRdb's copy has only in-frame clones and lacks some. Found here are tens of thousands of clones, approximately 90% of them singletons; the top ten hold more than 3.5%. The specimen comprised blood, sampled from a patient treated with checkpoint blockade. These receptors all stem from a human donor with melanoma.

Only a few counts were recorded for this clone. The chain joins TRBV27 to TRBJ2-7; D uncertain. Between the trimmed V and J ends, which lost 4 bases and 0 bases, there was a span of 10 bases. CDR3 length: 14 residues. Per germline, CDR1 MNHEY and CDR2 SMNVEV (reference sequence). The CDR3: CASSSALGSYEQYF. The CDR3 DNA reads TGTGCCAGCAGTTCGGCCCTCGGCTCCTACGAGCAGTACTTC.

This chain connects TRBV5-8 to TRBJ1-2, with D uncertain. Germline loops: CDR1 SGHTS, CDR2 YDEGEE. Trimming took 4 bases from V and 8 from J, leaving 9 bases between them. This CDR3 spans 11 amino acids. CDR3 residues: CASSRISGYTF. CDR3 bases: TGTGCCAGCAGCCGAATATCGGGCTACACCTTC.

The rearrangement uses TRBV23-1 and TRBJ1-2, with unresolved D. TRBV23-1 is marked as an open reading frame, function uncertain. The length of the CDR3 is 14 residues. The germline V and J ends were trimmed by 5 bases and 2 bases, with 12 bases remaining between them. The CDR3 bases are TGCGCCAGCAGTTCCCGCCCTATGAACTATGGCTACACCTTC. Its translation is CASSSRPMNYGYTF.

The chain recombines TRBV5-6 with TRBJ2-1, with D uncertain. The length of the CDR3 is 15 residues. V was pared by 0 bases and J by 4 bases, with 11 bases between. In germline, CDR1 is SGHDT, CDR2 YYEEEE. CDR3 nucleotides: TGTGCCAGCAGCTTGGCCGGCAGTGGGTACAATGAGCAGTTCTTC. Protein: CASSLAGSGYNEQFF. The full variable domain, rest sourced from reference TRBV5-6 and TRBJ2-1, is DAGVTQSPTHLIKTRGQQVTLRCSPKSGHDTVSWYQQALGQGPQFIFQYYEEEERQRGNFPDRFSGHQFPNYSSELNVNALLLGDSALYLCASSLAGSGYNEQFFGPGTRLTVL.

J is TRBJ2-2 and V is TRBV25-1; 9 nucleotides agree with TRBD2. Germline V gives CDR1 MGHDK, CDR2 SYGVNS. The CDR3 runs 18 residues. The trim removed 2 bases at V and 3 bases at J, leaving 10 bases unmatched. The CDR3 loop is CASSELSGRPPYTGELFF. In DNA form, the CDR3 reads TGTGCCAGCAGTGAACTCAGCGGGAGGCCCCCATACACCGGGGAGCTGTTTTTT. The full variable domain, with the rest looked up from reference TRBV25-1 and TRBJ2-2, is EADIYQTPRYLVIGTGKKITLECSQTMGHDKMYWYQQDPGMELHLIHYSYGVNSTEKGDLSSESTVSRIRTEHFPLTLESARPSHTSQYLCASSELSGRPPYTGELFFGEGSRLTVL.